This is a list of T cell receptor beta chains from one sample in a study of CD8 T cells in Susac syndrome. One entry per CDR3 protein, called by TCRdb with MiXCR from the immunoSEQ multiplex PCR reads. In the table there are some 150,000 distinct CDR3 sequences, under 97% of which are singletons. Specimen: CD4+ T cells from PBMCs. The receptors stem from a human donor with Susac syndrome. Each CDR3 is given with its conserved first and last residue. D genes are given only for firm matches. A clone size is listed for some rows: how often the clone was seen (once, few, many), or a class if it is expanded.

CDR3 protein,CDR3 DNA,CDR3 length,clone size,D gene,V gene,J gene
CASSWDRIYGYTF,TGTGCTAGCAGCTGGGACAGAATATATGGCTACACCTTC,13,-,TRBD1,TRBV7-7,TRBJ1-2
CASSLTRDTQYF,TGTGCCAGCAGTTTGACCCGAGATACGCAGTATTTT,12,few,-,TRBV5-6,TRBJ2-3
CSARDAQHFTGELFF,TGCAGTGCTAGAGATGCCCAACATTTCACCGGGGAGCTGTTTTTT,15,-,-,TRBV20-1,TRBJ2-2
CASSPDTYTEAFF,TGTGCCAGCAGCCCGGACACCTACACTGAAGCTTTCTTT,13,-,-,TRBV7-9,TRBJ1-1
CASKRERTDFQETQYF,TGTGCCAGCAAGAGGGAACGGACAGACTTTCAAGAGACCCAGTACTTC,16,once,-,TRBV6-6,TRBJ2-5
CASQRDNTDTQYF,TGCGCCTCACAGCGGGACAACACAGATACGCAGTATTTT,13,-,-,TRBV5-1,TRBJ2-3
CASSGWTSGANVLTF,TGTGCCAGCAGCGGCTGGACCTCTGGGGCCAACGTCCTGACTTTC,15,-,-,TRBV9,TRBJ2-6
CTSVQLYTDTQYF,TGCACCAGCGTCCAGCTATACACAGATACGCAGTATTTT,13,-,-,TRBV29-1,TRBJ2-3
CASSQGLWDEKLFF,TGTGCCAGCAGCCAGGGCCTCTGGGATGAAAAACTGTTTTTT,14,-,-,TRBV14,TRBJ1-4
CSVESFQGREQYF,TGCAGCGTTGAGTCGTTTCAGGGTCGGGAGCAGTACTTC,13,-,-,TRBV29-1,TRBJ2-7
CASSLESGFGYTF,TGCGCCAGCAGCTTGGAATCGGGATTTGGCTACACCTTC,13,-,-,TRBV5-1,TRBJ1-2
CASSFRGQPQHF,TGTGCCAGCAGTTTCCGGGGGCAACCCCAGCATTTT,12,-,-,TRBV12-3/TRBV12-4,TRBJ1-5
CATSTDTQYF,TGTGCCACGAGCACAGATACGCAGTATTTT,10,-,-,TRBV6-6,TRBJ2-3
CATSREGPDRDQPQHF,TGTGCCACCAGCAGAGAGGGCCCGGACAGGGATCAGCCCCAGCATTTT,16,-,TRBD1,TRBV15,TRBJ1-5
CATRQAGETQYF,TGTGCCACCAGGCAGGCCGGGGAGACCCAGTACTTC,12,-,-,TRBV27,TRBJ2-5
CASSTGTGTYNEQFF,TGTGCCAGTAGTACCGGGACAGGGACATACAATGAGCAGTTCTTC,15,-,TRBD1,TRBV19,TRBJ2-1
CASSNMATSTDTQYF,TGTGCCAGCTCAAATATGGCCACTAGCACAGATACGCAGTATTTT,15,-,-,TRBV18,TRBJ2-3
CASSQGMTGPHFGYTF,TGCGCCAGCAGCCAAGGCATGACGGGACCCCATTTTGGCTACACCTTC,16,-,-,TRBV4-1,TRBJ1-2
CASSFRIGGGGEKLFF,TGTGCCAGCAGCTTCCGCATAGGGGGAGGAGGTGAAAAACTGTTTTTT,16,-,-,TRBV7-9,TRBJ1-4
CASSQTGSPNYGYTF,TGCGCCAGCAGCCAAACAGGGTCCCCTAACTATGGCTACACCTTC,15,-,-,TRBV4-1,TRBJ1-2
CASSLTGQGVWGNQPQHF,TGTGCCAGCAGCCTCACCGGACAGGGAGTGTGGGGTAATCAGCCCCAGCATTTT,18,-,TRBD1,TRBV6-2/TRBV6-3,TRBJ1-5
CATAAGGTYEQYF,TGTGCCACCGCAGCGGGAGGGACCTACGAGCAGTACTTC,13,-,TRBD2,TRBV19,TRBJ2-7
CASSQDSSGSDTQYF,TGTGCCAGCAGCCAAGACTCTAGCGGTTCAGATACGCAGTATTTT,15,-,TRBD2,TRBV3-1,TRBJ2-3
CASSEGGRHYNEQFF,TGTGCCAGCAGTGAGGGGGGGCGGCACTACAATGAGCAGTTCTTC,15,-,-,TRBV25-1,TRBJ2-1
CSAPPLAGSSYNEQFF,TGCAGTGCTCCCCCCTTGGCAGGGAGCTCCTACAATGAGCAGTTCTTC,16,-,-,TRBV20-1,TRBJ2-1
CASSESTGTSGVTQYF,TGCGCCAGCAGTGAGTCTACAGGGACTAGCGGTGTGACCCAGTACTTC,16,-,TRBD2,TRBV10-2,TRBJ2-5
CASSPLISGSGDEQFF,TGTGCCAGCAGCCCATTGATAAGCGGTTCGGGCGATGAGCAGTTCTTC,16,-,-,TRBV7-9,TRBJ2-1
CASSSPQSYEQYF,TGCGCCAGCAGCTCCCCACAGAGCTACGAGCAGTACTTC,13,-,-,TRBV5-1,TRBJ2-7
CASSHKGTGDQPQHF,TGCGCCAGCAGCCATAAAGGGACAGGGGACCAGCCCCAGCATTTT,15,-,TRBD1,TRBV4-1,TRBJ1-5
CSARGPGHSRTDTQYF,TGCAGTGCTAGAGGTCCGGGACACTCACGCACAGATACGCAGTATTTT,16,-,-,TRBV20-1,TRBJ2-3
CSVSRAYSNQPQHF,TGCAGTGTTTCGCGGGCCTATAGCAATCAGCCCCAGCATTTT,14,-,-,TRBV20-1,TRBJ1-5
CASSLRGLDTDTQYF,TGTGCCAGCAGTTTAAGGGGGCTAGACACAGATACGCAGTATTTT,15,once,TRBD1,TRBV28,TRBJ2-3
CASSYGIRGDYGYTF,TGTGCCAGCAGTTATGGGATTCGGGGGGACTATGGCTACACCTTC,15,-,-,TRBV6-6,TRBJ1-2
CSASDRVGTEAFF,TGCAGTGCCAGCGACAGGGTGGGGACTGAAGCTTTCTTT,13,-,TRBD1,TRBV20-1,TRBJ1-1
CASRSGLKNTEAFF,TGTGCCAGCAGATCGGGACTGAAGAACACTGAAGCTTTCTTT,14,-,-,TRBV12-3/TRBV12-4,TRBJ1-1